Listed below are T cell receptor beta chains from one sample, sequenced in a study of beta chain features in type 1 diabetes. The repertoire was sequenced with immunoSEQ multiplex PCR; TCRdb's copy has only in-frame clones and lacks some. Altogether roughly 450,000 clones are present, approximately 13% being singletons, with the ten largest covering roughly 0.035%. The source material was naive CD4+ T cells from blood. These receptors originate from a man under 40 in good health. CDR3s include the opening cysteine and the closing phenylalanine or tryptophan. The D gene is left open where the match is weak. Where a row states a size, it is once, few, many or the class of an expanded clone; other rows omit it.

D,J,V,size,DNA,CDR3
TRBD2,TRBJ2-5,TRBV5-1,.,TGCGCCAGCAGTCGGACTAGCGGGGGCCAAGAGACCCAGTACTTC,CASSRTSGGQETQYF
.,TRBJ2-7,TRBV4-1,.,TGCGCCAGCAGCCCGACCGGCCCATGGGACGAGCAGTACTTC,CASSPTGPWDEQYF
.,TRBJ1-5,TRBV27,.,TGTGCCAGCAGTTTAAATCAGCCCCAGCATTTT,CASSLNQPQHF
TRBD2,TRBJ2-2,TRBV9,.,TGTGCCAGCAGCGTCGGGAGGGCGAATACCGGGGAGCTGTTTTTT,CASSVGRANTGELFF
.,TRBJ2-7,TRBV14,few,TGTGCCAGCAGTCGGGGGACTGGCCACTACGAGCAGTACTTC,CASSRGTGHYEQYF
.,TRBJ2-1,TRBV19,.,TGTGCCAGTAGCCGAGGCAATGAGCAGTTCTTC,CASSRGNEQFF
TRBD1,TRBJ2-3,TRBV2,few,TGTGCCAGCAGTCGGGACAGTCACACAGATACGCAGTATTTT,CASSRDSHTDTQYF
TRBD1,TRBJ1-5,TRBV6-1,few,TGTGCCAGCACCGAGGGGGCGAGCAATCAGCCCCAGCATTTT,CASTEGASNQPQHF
.,TRBJ1-6,TRBV7-9,.,TGTGCCAGCAGCTTTGGTTTAAGAGCGAAGAGCTCCTATAATTCACCCCTCCACTTT,CASSFGLRAKSSYNSPLHF
.,TRBJ2-1,TRBV14,few,TGTGCCAGCAGCCAAAATCTCGGGAGTGAGCAGTTCTTC,CASSQNLGSEQFF
TRBD1,TRBJ2-3,TRBV29-1,few,TGCAGCGTTGATACCGGGACAGGGTCAGATACGCAGTATTTT,CSVDTGTGSDTQYF
.,TRBJ1-2,TRBV15,few,TGTGCCACCAGCAGGGATCGGAGGGGCGAAGGCTACACCTTC,CATSRDRRGEGYTF
.,TRBJ1-2,TRBV29-1,few,TGCAGCGTTGAAGCGAACTTCCGGGACCTCTATGGCTACACCTTC,CSVEANFRDLYGYTF
.,TRBJ2-3,TRBV6-5,few,TGTGCCAGCAGTTACAGGTTGAAAGCAGATACGCAGTATTTT,CASSYRLKADTQYF
TRBD2,TRBJ2-3,TRBV7-2,few,TGTGCCAGCAGACTTAGCGGGGGCTGGGGAGATACGCAGTATTTT,CASRLSGGWGDTQYF
TRBD2,TRBJ2-5,TRBV2,.,TGTGCCAGCAGATCTTTACTAGCGGGAACGGAGACCCAGTACTTC,CASRSLLAGTETQYF
.,TRBJ2-7,TRBV2,few,TGTGCCAGCAGTTCCGTTCGCTACGAGCAGTACTTC,CASSSVRYEQYF
.,TRBJ2-1,TRBV27,few,TGTGCCAGCAGTTTATATCTAGATTCTCCGCGGGATGAGCAGTTCTTC,CASSLYLDSPRDEQFF
.,TRBJ2-3,TRBV28,few,TGTGCCAGTAACCGGGCGCGACTAGGGACGTGGAGAACAGATACGCAGTATTTT,CASNRARLGTWRTDTQYF
.,TRBJ2-3,TRBV5-1,few,TGCGCCAGCAGCTTAGAGGTCACAAGCACAGATACGCAGTATTTT,CASSLEVTSTDTQYF
.,TRBJ2-1,TRBV29-1,few,TGCATCCCACGGGGGTCCTCCTACAATGAGCAGTTCTTC,CIPRGSSYNEQFF
.,TRBJ2-1,TRBV30,few,TGTGCCTGGAGGGGCGCTACCGCCTCCTACAATGAGCAGTTCTTC,CAWRGATASYNEQFF
.,TRBJ1-2,TRBV10-3,few,TGTGCCGCCTCGCGTGAAGGGGCGCATGGCTACACCTTC,CAASREGAHGYTF
.,TRBJ1-5,TRBV27,.,TGTGCCAGCAGTTCAACCAACTCTAAGCCCCAGCATTTT,CASSSTNSKPQHF
.,TRBJ2-7,TRBV2,.,TGTGCCAGCTCGATGGGGGCAGCCCACTACGAGCAGTACTTC,CASSMGAAHYEQYF
.,TRBJ2-5,TRBV18,.,TGTGCCAGCTCACCAGGGGTTCAAGAGACCCAGTACTTC,CASSPGVQETQYF
TRBD2,TRBJ2-1,TRBV7-6,few,TGTGCCAGCAGCTTAGCGCAATTAACTAGCGGGACATACAATGAGCAGTTCTTC,CASSLAQLTSGTYNEQFF
.,TRBJ1-2,TRBV6-5,.,TGTGCCAGCATTCTAGGGACGGGCTTTAACTATGGCTACACCTTC,CASILGTGFNYGYTF
.,TRBJ2-1,TRBV5-1,.,TGCGCCAGCAGCCCGAGGGTATCCTACAATGAGCAGTTCTTC,CASSPRVSYNEQFF
.,TRBJ1-1,TRBV4-1,.,TGCGCCAGCAGCCTCAGACAGGCCGGTTTCTTT,CASSLRQAGFF
.,TRBJ1-2,TRBV14,.,TGTGCCAGCAGCCAACCCGGGGGGCGATCTAACTATGGCTACACCTTC,CASSQPGGRSNYGYTF
.,TRBJ2-2,TRBV30,.,TGTGCCTGGAGAACTAGCCCGAACGGGGAGCTGTTTTTT,CAWRTSPNGELFF
.,TRBJ2-1,TRBV5-4,few,TGTGCCAGCAGCTTGCTGGGCAATGAGCAGTTCTTC,CASSLLGNEQFF
TRBD2,TRBJ2-5,TRBV19,.,TGTGCCAGTGGGACTACCGGTGAGACCCAGTACTTC,CASGTTGETQYF
.,TRBJ1-5,TRBV4-1,few,TGCGCCAGCAGCCAAGTCGGAAAGCCCCAGCATTTT,CASSQVGKPQHF
TRBD2,TRBJ2-1,TRBV27,.,TGTGCCAGCAGTTCGTTACTAACAGCAAGCGGGAGCTCCTACAATGAGCAGTTCTTC,CASSSLLTASGSSYNEQFF
.,TRBJ2-4,TRBV18,few,TGTGCCAGCTCACTGGAAAACATTCAGTACTTC,CASSLENIQYF
.,TRBJ2-7,TRBV4-3,.,TGCGCCAGCAGCCAAGACCACTCGGCCTCCTTCTACGAGCAGTACTTC,CASSQDHSASFYEQYF
.,TRBJ1-2,TRBV28,few,TGTGCCAGCAGCTCCGATAGGGGCGGTGGCTACACCTTC,CASSSDRGGGYTF
TRBD1,TRBJ2-3,TRBV5-1,.,TGCGCCAGCAGCTTGGCACAGGGGGCCACAGATACGCAGTATTTT,CASSLAQGATDTQYF
.,TRBJ2-1,TRBV30,.,TGTGCCTGGAGTATACTACACTCGAACAATGAGCAGTTCTTC,CAWSILHSNNEQFF
TRBD1,TRBJ2-3,TRBV9,.,TGTGCCAGCAGCGAGACAGGGGCGGGGATGCAGTATTTT,CASSETGAGMQYF
TRBD1,TRBJ2-1,TRBV6-6,.,TGTGCCAGCAGTAATCCGGGACAGAGATACAATGAGCAGTTCTTC,CASSNPGQRYNEQFF
.,TRBJ1-5,TRBV30,.,TGTGCCTGGAGTGGGACTCCGATTAATCAGCCCCAGCATTTT,CAWSGTPINQPQHF
TRBD2,TRBJ2-5,TRBV18,.,TGTGCCAGCTCACCATTAGGACTAGCGGGGGAAGAGACCCAGTACTTC,CASSPLGLAGEETQYF
.,TRBJ2-7,TRBV25-1,few,TGTGCCAGCAGTGACAGCTACGAGCAGTACTTC,CASSDSYEQYF
.,TRBJ1-2,TRBV6-5,.,TGTGCCAGCAGTTACTCGACAGATATATATGGCTACACCTTC,CASSYSTDIYGYTF
.,TRBJ2-7,TRBV7-2,.,TGTGCCAGCAGCCGCCCCTCGTACGAGCAGTACTTC,CASSRPSYEQYF
.,TRBJ2-5,TRBV5-1,few,TGCGCCAGCAGCTCACAGGGACAAGAGACCCAGTACTTC,CASSSQGQETQYF
.,TRBJ2-2,TRBV5-1,.,TGCGCCAGCAGCTTTGACGGGGAGCTGTTTTTT,CASSFDGELFF
TRBD1,TRBJ1-2,TRBV7-2,.,TGTGCCAGCAGCTTATTCGTGGGTACAGGGGGCAACTATGGCTACACCTTC,CASSLFVGTGGNYGYTF
TRBD1,TRBJ2-1,TRBV14,few,TGTGCCAGCAGCCCCGGGACAGGGCCTGACAATGAGCAGTTCTTC,CASSPGTGPDNEQFF
TRBD2,TRBJ2-3,TRBV10-3,.,TGTGCCACTCGGACTAGCGGGAGAGATACGCAGTATTTT,CATRTSGRDTQYF
.,TRBJ2-3,TRBV11-2,few,TGTGCCAGCAGCCGCTCGATGCGGGGAGACACAGATACGCAGTATTTT,CASSRSMRGDTDTQYF
TRBD2,TRBJ2-2,TRBV9,.,TGTGCCAGCAGCGTAGCTAGCGGGAGGGGGACCGGGGAGCTGTTTTTT,CASSVASGRGTGELFF
.,TRBJ2-5,TRBV29-1,.,TGCAGCGTTGAGGGTCGGAAAGAGACCCAGTACTTC,CSVEGRKETQYF